This T cell receptor (beta chain) is drawn from a study of beta chain features in type 1 diabetes. Notes on the study in general: All four CD4+ subsets from Type 1 diabetes patients carried moderately but significantly shorter TCRB CDR3s. Patients' naive, central memory and Treg TCRB repertoires seemed closer to one another than those of healthy donors. Over-representation of high TCR-expressing cells was a possible consequence of cDNA sequencing.

There are 19 residues in the CDR3. With V trimmed by 1 base and J by 0 bases, 10 bases remained unmatched. Germline lookup yields CDR1 SGHRS and CDR2 YFSETQ. About this clone: Its antigen is unidentified.

Each population that was sorted was more than 98% pure. The authors reverse transcribed all of the isolated RNA, so sequencing captured expressed TCRB transcripts. Measured with immunoSEQ multiplex PCR; TCRdb has only the in-frame clones, and not every one. The sample consists of roughly 330,000 clones, 13% of them appearing once. Material: naive CD4+ T cells from blood. The chain uses TRBV5-1 and TRBJ2-1; 10 nucleotides agree with TRBD2. The source of this sequence is a woman between 18 and 29 years old with type 1 diabetes. CDR3 region: CASSLLASGSRLSYNEQFF. The CDR3 DNA follows: TGCGCCAGCAGCTTGTTGGCTAGCGGGAGCCGACTCTCCTACAATGAGCAGTTCTTC.